Included here is one T cell receptor (beta chain) sequence, with context. The trim removed 5 bases at V and 5 bases at J, leaving 9 bases unmatched. The germline V gene has CDR1 SGHKS and CDR2 YYEKEE (reference sequence). CDR3 length equals 15 residues. The data belong to a study of technical replicates of blood from a few donors. TCRdb's copy holds only in-frame clones and misses some; the assay was immunoSEQ multiplex PCR. The sample has tens of thousands of clones; 98% are singletons. Sequenced sample: T cells isolated from PBMCs. The V gene is TRBV5-5, the J gene TRBJ2-2, with 7 bases aligning to TRBD2. The sequence was obtained from a human donor in good health. For the CDR3, the DNA is TGTGCCAGCAGTTCGTGGCAAGCGGGGACCGGGGAGCTGTTTTTT. This gives the protein CASSSWQAGTGELFF.